This TCR beta chain was captured in a study of human T cells and chemical hapten exposure. Study outcomes and limitations: High-frequency TCRs, those above 1 in 1000, stayed the same after DPC sensitization.

As to time point: pre-sensitization, week 0. Noted treatment: therapeutic diphenylcyclopropenone sensitization with weekly scalp DPC. The library attached unique molecular identifiers to individual cDNA molecules. Source study methods: Individual samples carried between roughly 23,224 and 700,000 TCRs, with roughly 96,000 as the median. TCRdb reprocessed the RACE reads via MiXCR and lists one record per CDR3 protein. The V and J calls and clone size are TCRdb's, not the authors'. The sample contains under 400,000 distinct CDR3 sequences, roughly 4.6% of which appear only once. The sample holds many counts of this clonotype. Its target is unknown. The germline V and J ends were trimmed by 2 bases and 3 bases, with 11 bases remaining between them. The CDR3 totals 15 residues.

The chain couples TRBV12-3 or TRBV12-4 to TRBJ1-5, with D unresolved. The starting material was whole blood, obtained in connection with sensitization to the hapten diphenylcyclopropenone (DPC). This receptor was taken from a woman in her forties or fifties with alopecia areata. Some clones in this sample may be carry-over from other donors' samples. The CDR3, as DNA: TGTGCCAGCAGTTTAATCCCCCAGCACAATCAGCCCCAGCATTTT. It specifies CASSLIPQHNQPQHF.